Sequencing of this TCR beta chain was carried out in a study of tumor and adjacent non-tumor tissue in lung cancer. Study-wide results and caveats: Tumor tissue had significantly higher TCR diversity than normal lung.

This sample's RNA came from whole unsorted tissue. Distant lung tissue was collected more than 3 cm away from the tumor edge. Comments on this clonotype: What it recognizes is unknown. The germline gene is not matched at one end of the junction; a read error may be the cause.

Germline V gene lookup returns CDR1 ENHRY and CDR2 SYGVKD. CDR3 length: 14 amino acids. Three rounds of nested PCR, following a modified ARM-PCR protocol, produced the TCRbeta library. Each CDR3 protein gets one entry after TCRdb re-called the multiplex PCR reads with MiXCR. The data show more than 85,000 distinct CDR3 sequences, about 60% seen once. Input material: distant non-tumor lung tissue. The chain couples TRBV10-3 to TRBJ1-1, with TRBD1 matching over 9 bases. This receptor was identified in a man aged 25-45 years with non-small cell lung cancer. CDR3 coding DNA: TGTGCCATCAGTGGGGACAGGGAGGATACTGGAGCTTACTTT. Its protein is CAISGDREDTGAYF.